The entry below gives a single T cell receptor (beta chain) sequence along with its context. The CDR3 has 17 amino acids. Germline loops: CDR1 MDHEN, CDR2 SYDVKM. V lost 7 bases to trimming and J lost 8 bases, with 27 bases between them. The assay was immunoSEQ multiplex PCR, and TCRdb's table has in-frame clones only and misses some. The repertoire has 150,000 to 200,000 clones, around 84% of them found once; the top ten carry about 16%. The entry originates in a study of cytomegalovirus exposure and HLA in healthy donors. The chain recombines TRBV28 with TRBJ2-1; D possibly corresponds to TRBD2 (7 bases). Sequenced: PBMCs. The sequence was obtained from a man between 18 and 35 years old in good health and CMV-seropositive. CDR3 sequence: CASNPTGRGGMYDEQFF. The CDR3 region has the DNA TGTGCCAGCAACCCGACGGGGAGGGGGGGTATGTACGATGAGCAGTTCTTC.